Presented here are 13 T cell receptor beta chains from one specimen sequenced in a study of cytomegalovirus exposure and HLA in healthy donors. The PCR had 60 Vbeta and 13 Jbeta primers. The data were produced by immunoSEQ multiplex PCR, yet TCRdb's version contains in-frame clones alone and is incomplete. The sample data list 200,000 to 250,000 clones. Sequences were obtained from PBMCs. All receptors derive from a girl aged 2 to 9 in good health and CMV-seropositive.

The V and J genes are TRBV27 and TRBJ2-1; 7 nucleotides align to TRBD2. V was pared by 0 bases and J by 0 bases, with 2 bases of the junction left unmatched. The CDR3 has 16 residues. CDR1 and CDR2 from the germline V gene are MNHEY and SMNVEV (reference sequence). CDR3 sequence reads: CASSLSKRGSYNEQFF. The DNA of the CDR3 is TGTGCCAGCAGTTTATCGAAGCGGGGCTCCTACAATGAGCAGTTCTTC.

CDR3 DNA: TGTGCCAGCAGTTATATAGCGGGAAGCTACAATGAGCAGTTCTTC. Amino acids: CASSYIAGSYNEQFF. The rearrangement links TRBV6-5 to TRBJ2-1, with 8 nucleotides matching TRBD2. Trimming cost V 3 bases and J 3 bases; bases outside gene matches: 4. CDR1 MNHEY and CDR2 SVGAGI come from the germline V gene. The CDR3 spans 15 residues.

The V gene is TRBV5-1, the J gene TRBJ1-1; 8 bases are a match to TRBD1. Germline lookup yields CDR1 SGHRS and CDR2 YFSETQ. This CDR3 is built from 14 residues. V was clipped by 4 bases and J by 4 bases; unmatched bases: 6. The CDR3 here is CASSPTTGGTEAFF. The CDR3 DNA follows: TGCGCCAGCAGCCCGACCACAGGGGGCACTGAAGCTTTCTTT. The full variable domain, rest sourced from reference TRBV5-1 and TRBJ1-1, is KAGVTQTPRYLIKTRGQQVTLSCSPISGHRSVSWYQQTPGQGLQFLFEYFSETQRNKGNFPGRFSGRQFSNSRSEMNVSTLELGDSALYLCASSPTTGGTEAFFGQGTRLTVV.

This chain uses TRBV5-1 with TRBJ1-1; the D is unclear. The length of the CDR3 is 11 residues. The V and J ends lost 4 bases and 5 bases respectively, with 6 bases between them. Germline V lookup: CDR1 SGHRS, CDR2 YFSETQ. CDR3 coding DNA: TGCGCCAGCAGCCTAGGAACTGAAGCTTTCTTT. It codes for CASSLGTEAFF.

J is TRBJ2-7 and V is TRBV10-1, with 12 bases identical to TRBD1. Trimming took 3 bases from V and 4 from J; bases not matched to a gene: 7. Germline CDR1 and CDR2: WNHNN and SYGVQD (reference sequence). This CDR3 region has 16 residues. The chain's CDR3 is CASSEVGTGGRYEQYF. The CDR3 DNA reads TGCGCCAGCAGTGAAGTCGGGACAGGGGGCCGGTACGAGCAGTACTTC.

The genes are TRBV28 and TRBJ1-2, with TRBD1 identical over 9 bases. CDR3 length: 17 amino acids. Germline assignment: CDR1 MDHEN and CDR2 SYDVKM. J was trimmed by 3 bases and V by 4 bases; bases with no gene match: 12. The CDR3 region has the DNA TGTGCCAGCAGTTCCATCACCGGGACAGGGTTTCACTATGGCTACACCTTC. The encoded protein is CASSSITGTGFHYGYTF.

The V gene is TRBV5-6, the J gene TRBJ2-7; 7 positions agree with TRBD1. V dropped 1 base and J dropped 3; count of bases not matched to a gene: 10. Germline V gene lookup returns CDR1 SGHDT and CDR2 YYEEEE. The length of the CDR3 is 16 residues. The CDR3 bases are TGTGCCAGCAGCTTGACGAGGACAGGCGGGTTCTACGAGCAGTACTTC. This gives the protein CASSLTRTGGFYEQYF. The whole variable domain, remainder taken from reference TRBV5-6 and TRBJ2-7, is DAGVTQSPTHLIKTRGQQVTLRCSPKSGHDTVSWYQQALGQGPQFIFQYYEEEERQRGNFPDRFSGHQFPNYSSELNVNALLLGDSALYLCASSLTRTGGFYEQYFGPGTRLTVT.

The chain has TRBV5-1 and TRBJ1-1; D gene unclear. Per germline, CDR1 SGHRS and CDR2 YFSETQ. The CDR3 runs to 17 residues. V dropped 0 bases and J dropped 0 bases, with 15 bases sitting between them. In DNA form, the CDR3 reads TGCGCCAGCAGCTTGGAGGCGACGAGGCCCCTGAACACTGAAGCTTTCTTT. This translates into CASSLEATRPLNTEAFF.

The chain is built from TRBV7-8 and TRBJ1-5; D is unclear. Germline V gene sequence: CDR1 SGHVS, CDR2 FQNEAQ. V lost 2 bases and J 0 bases, leaving 8 bases between the germline ends. The CDR3 spans 15 residues. The chain's CDR3 is CASSLLRYSNQPQHF. The DNA of the CDR3 is TGTGCCAGCAGCTTATTACGGTATAGCAATCAGCCCCAGCATTTT.

V usage is TRBV7-2 and J usage is TRBJ2-7; TRBD2 matches at 12 bases. V gave up 7 bases and J gave up 3 bases; unmatched junction bases: 7. Germline CDR1 reads SGHTA; CDR2 reads FQGNSA. The CDR3 runs 15 residues. The DNA for the CDR3 is TGTGCCAGCAAATATCTAGCGGGAGGGCGCTACGAGCAGTACTTC. Translation gives CASKYLAGGRYEQYF.

The rearrangement joins TRBV6-5 to TRBJ2-1; TRBD1 matches at 7 bases. CDR3 length: 15 residues. After removal of 7 bases from V and 2 bases from J, the junction contained 8 bases not matched to a gene. CDR1 is MNHEY, CDR2 SVGAGI, per germline. CDR3 loop: CASNGVRGPYNEQFF. The DNA of the CDR3 is TGTGCCAGCAATGGGGTGAGGGGGCCCTACAATGAGCAGTTCTTC.

This chain joins TRBV28 and TRBJ2-2, with D perhaps TRBD1 (6 bases). The length of the CDR3 is 17 residues. Deletions cut 9 bases from V and 6 bases from J, with 26 bases between. CDR1 is MDHEN, CDR2 SYDVKM, per germline. CDR3 sequence: CARMRLPGQNNSGELFF. The CDR3 DNA sequence: TGTGCCAGAATGAGGCTACCGGGACAAAATAATTCCGGGGAGCTGTTTTTT.

The rearrangement joins TRBV15 to TRBJ2-5, with 10 bases that match TRBD2. J gave up 5 bases and V 0 bases, and 6 bases lay outside the gene matches. Germline V gene sequence: CDR1 LNHNV, CDR2 YYDKDF (reference sequence). The CDR3 covers 16 residues. The CDR3 DNA is TGTGCCACCAGCAGAGAGCTAGCGGGAGTGGGTGAGACCCAGTACTTC. Translated: CATSRELAGVGETQYF. The whole variable domain, filled in from reference TRBV15 and TRBJ2-5, reads DAMVIQNPRYQVTQFGKPVTLSCSQTLNHNVMYWYQQKSSQAPKLLFHYYDKDFNNEADTPDNFQSRRPNTSFCFLDIRSPGLGDTAMYLCATSRELAGVGETQYFGPGTRLLVL.